This is a list of T cell receptor beta chains from one sample in a study of Ad26.COV2.S vaccination and SARS-CoV-2 variants. Measured with immunoSEQ multiplex PCR; TCRdb has only the in-frame clones, and not every one. The table has 300,000 to 450,000 clones, 80% to 90% seen once; the top ten hold about 3.3%. The sample was peripheral blood, taken in a trial of Ad26.COV2.S vaccine versus placebo. All receptors come from a person aged 18-65 years who received the Ad26.COV2.S COVID-19 vaccine or a placebo. The conserved cysteine and the conserved F or W are not part of the CDR3 here. The D gene is left open where the match is weak. Only part of the rows carry a size: once, few, many, or a class if the clone is expanded.

>-|TRBJ2-3|TRBV18|-
ASSPGEDTDTQY
>-|TRBJ2-2|TRBV3-1/TRBV3-2|-
ASSPSWTASNTGELF
>-|TRBJ1-4|TRBV7-6|TRBD1
ASSYGQGGKLF
>-|TRBJ1-5|TRBV12-5|-
ASGRGPDQPQH
>once|TRBJ2-7|TRBV10-1|TRBD1
ASRVGQGPYEQY
>-|TRBJ2-3|TRBV4-2|-
ASSPGTPTDTQY
>-|TRBJ2-5|TRBV19|TRBD2
ASSILSEAGVDEWGETQY
>-|TRBJ2-6|TRBV29-1|-
SVGVSSGANVLT
>few|TRBJ1-5|TRBV3-1/TRBV3-2|-
ASSHTGNQPQH
>-|TRBJ1-1|TRBV6-5|-
ASSYRGYDTEAF
>-|TRBJ2-3|TRBV4-3|-
ASSQTGRLEEQY
>-|TRBJ2-5|TRBV6-5|-
ASRGGGSVETQY
>many|TRBJ1-5|TRBV5-5|-
ASSLDLSVRESNQPQH
>few|TRBJ2-7|TRBV11-2|-
ASSFQGQATTYEQY
>-|TRBJ1-2|TRBV2|-
ASKFGGYYGYT
>-|TRBJ2-7|TRBV29-1|TRBD2
SAALPGLALHEQY
>-|TRBJ1-3|TRBV3-1/TRBV3-2|-
ASSQFLSNTIY
>-|TRBJ2-7|TRBV6-2/TRBV6-3|-
ASSHPNYEQY
>-|TRBJ2-7|TRBV10-2|-
ASSDIRTYEQY
>-|TRBJ1-3|TRBV7-2|-
ASRPDGAAGNTIY
>-|TRBJ1-4|TRBV2|-
ADRQFSNEKLF
>-|TRBJ1-5|TRBV18|-
ASSPLGGLGTAGNQPQH
>-|TRBJ1-2|TRBV7-2|-
ASSRRGEDYGYT
>-|TRBJ2-5|TRBV6-5|TRBD2
ASSYRPSGTETQY
>-|TRBJ1-1|TRBV27|-
ASSSSGRMNTEAF
>-|TRBJ2-7|TRBV30|-
AWGHQTGYEQY
>-|TRBJ2-5|TRBV18|-
ASSFPGEAETQY
>-|TRBJ1-1|TRBV3-1/TRBV3-2|-
ASSQELGMNTEAF
>-|TRBJ1-6|TRBV16|-
ASSQGFFNSPLH
>once|TRBJ2-2|TRBV7-9|TRBD2
ASSLDFPGTSLSGELF
>-|TRBJ2-2|TRBV3-1/TRBV3-2|-
ASSQPGTGELF